This T cell receptor (beta chain) was identified in a study of neurological immune-mediated disorders. Template-switch 5'RACE cDNA synthesis added a 10-nucleotide unique molecular identifier. The authors obtained over 200 million TCR-beta sequences from 15-18 subjects per sequencing run. TCRdb reanalysed the 5' RACE reads using MiXCR and keeps one entry per CDR3 protein. The repertoire holds 25,000 to 30,000 distinct CDR3 sequences, about 7% seen once, with roughly 10% in the top ten. This clonotype was found many times. From germline, CDR1 is DFQATT and CDR2 SNEGSKA (reference sequence). There are 14 residues in the CDR3. The trim removed 4 bases at V and 7 bases at J, leaving 6 bases unmatched.

The receptor's source is a woman between 45 and 65 years old in good health. The genes are TRBV20-1 and TRBJ2-1; 11 bases align to TRBD1. Material: PBMCs. The CDR3 bases are TGCAGTGCTATAAGGGGGACAGGGGGGAATGAGCAGTTCTTC. This encodes CSAIRGTGGNEQFF.